The sequence of this T cell receptor beta chain was determined in a study of prognosis after radiotherapy for stage I lung cancer. Study-level information: Around 11 patients' tumors were adenocarcinoma, and more than 5 patients' tumors were squamous cell carcinoma.

Genomic DNA provided the template from which TCR beta CDR3 was amplified by two-round multiplex PCR. Primers specific to each TRBV and TRBJ gene drove first-round PCR. TCRdb reanalysed the multiplex PCR reads using MiXCR and keeps one entry per CDR3 protein. The sample holds about 59,000 distinct CDR3 sequences, about 30% seen once. The CDR3 is made up of 15 amino acids. From germline, CDR1 is LNHNV and CDR2 YYDKDF (reference sequence). V was pared by 2 bases and J by 2 bases, with 11 bases between. Study findings and constraints: Divergent TRBV and TRBJ gene usage has reportedly been observed between patients with and without metastases. After stereotactic body radiation therapy, patients with later distant metastases showed lower Shannon entropy.

This clonotype occurred many times. Antigen: not known. This receptor was identified in a donor of 50 years or more with non-small cell lung cancer. Here the sequenced sample was PBMCs, taken before or after stereotactic body radiation therapy (not recorded which). The J gene is TRBJ2-3, the V gene TRBV15, with TRBD1 as a possible D gene (6 bases). The CDR3 region has the DNA TGTGCCACCAGCAGATCCCCGGGACACACAGATACGCAGTATTTT. It encodes CATSRSPGHTDTQYF.